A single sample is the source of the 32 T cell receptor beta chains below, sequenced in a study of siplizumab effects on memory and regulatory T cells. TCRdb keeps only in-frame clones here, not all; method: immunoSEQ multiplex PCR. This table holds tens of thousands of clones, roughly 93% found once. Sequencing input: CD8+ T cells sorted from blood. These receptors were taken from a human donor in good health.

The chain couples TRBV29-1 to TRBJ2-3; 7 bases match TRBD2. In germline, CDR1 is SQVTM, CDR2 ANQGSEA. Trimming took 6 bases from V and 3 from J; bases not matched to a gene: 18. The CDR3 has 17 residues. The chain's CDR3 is CSVPGREREVTTDTQYF. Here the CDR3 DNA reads TGCAGCGTCCCGGGAAGGGAACGGGAGGTGACAACAGATACGCAGTATTTT.

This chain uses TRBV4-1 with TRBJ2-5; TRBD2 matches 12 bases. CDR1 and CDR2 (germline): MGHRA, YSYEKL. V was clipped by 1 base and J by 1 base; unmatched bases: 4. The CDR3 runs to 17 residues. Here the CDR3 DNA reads TGCGCCAGCAGCCAAGCCCAACTAGCGGGGGGCCAAGAGACCCAGTACTTC. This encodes CASSQAQLAGGQETQYF.

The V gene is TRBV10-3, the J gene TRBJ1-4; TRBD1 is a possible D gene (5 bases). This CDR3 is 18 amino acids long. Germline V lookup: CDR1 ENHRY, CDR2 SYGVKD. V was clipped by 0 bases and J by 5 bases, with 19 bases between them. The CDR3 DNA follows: TGTGCCATCAGTGAGTCGGGGGTCGCGGGACCGTCCAATGAAAAACTGTTTTTT. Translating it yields CAISESGVAGPSNEKLFF.

CDR3 in amino acids: CAWNGGEAFF. DNA for the CDR3: TGTGCCTGGAATGGGGGGGAAGCTTTCTTT. The rearrangement links TRBV30 to TRBJ1-1; possible D gene TRBD1, 5 bases. The CDR3 totals 10 residues. V lost 4 bases and J lost 8, with 8 bases in between. Germline values: CDR1 GTSNPN, CDR2 SVGIG (reference sequence).

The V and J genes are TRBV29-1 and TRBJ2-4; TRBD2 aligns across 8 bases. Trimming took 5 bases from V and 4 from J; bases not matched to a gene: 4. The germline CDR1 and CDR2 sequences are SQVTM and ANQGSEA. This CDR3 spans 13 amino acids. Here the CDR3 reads CSVLAGTKNIQYF. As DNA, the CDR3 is TGCAGCGTTTTAGCGGGAACTAAAAACATTCAGTACTTC.

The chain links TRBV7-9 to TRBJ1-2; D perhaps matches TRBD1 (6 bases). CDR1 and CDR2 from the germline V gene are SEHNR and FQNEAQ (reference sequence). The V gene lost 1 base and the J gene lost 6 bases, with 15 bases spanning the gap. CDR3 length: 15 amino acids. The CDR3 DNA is TGTGCCAGCAGCTTAGTCGGGGGGCTCTGGGATGGCTACACCTTC. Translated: CASSLVGGLWDGYTF.

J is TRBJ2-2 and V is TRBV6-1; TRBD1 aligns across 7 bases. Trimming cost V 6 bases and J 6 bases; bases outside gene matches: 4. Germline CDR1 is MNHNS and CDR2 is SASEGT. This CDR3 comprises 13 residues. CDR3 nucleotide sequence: TGTGCCAGCAGAACAACAGGGGCCGGGGAGCTGTTTTTT. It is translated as CASRTTGAGELFF.

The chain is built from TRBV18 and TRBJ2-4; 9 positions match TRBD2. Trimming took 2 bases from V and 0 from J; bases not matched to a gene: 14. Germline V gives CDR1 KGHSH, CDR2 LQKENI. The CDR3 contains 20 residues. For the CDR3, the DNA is TGTGCCAGCTCACCAATTAGTCCAGCGGGAGGCAATCTAGCCAAAAACATTCAGTACTTC. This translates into CASSPISPAGGNLAKNIQYF.

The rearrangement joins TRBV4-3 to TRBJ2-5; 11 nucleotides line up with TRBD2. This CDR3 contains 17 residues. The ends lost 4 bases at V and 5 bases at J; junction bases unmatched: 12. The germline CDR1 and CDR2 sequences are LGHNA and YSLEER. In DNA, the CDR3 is TGCGCCAGCAGCCCTAATTTAGCGGGAGGGCCTGGGGAGACCCAGTACTTC. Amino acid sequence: CASSPNLAGGPGETQYF.

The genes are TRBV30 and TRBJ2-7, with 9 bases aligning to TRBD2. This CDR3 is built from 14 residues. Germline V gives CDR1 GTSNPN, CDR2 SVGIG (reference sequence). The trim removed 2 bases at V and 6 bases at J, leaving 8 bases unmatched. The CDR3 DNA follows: TGTGCCTGGAGTTCCGGCGGGAGGGCCACCGAGCAGTACTTC. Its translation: CAWSSGGRATEQYF.

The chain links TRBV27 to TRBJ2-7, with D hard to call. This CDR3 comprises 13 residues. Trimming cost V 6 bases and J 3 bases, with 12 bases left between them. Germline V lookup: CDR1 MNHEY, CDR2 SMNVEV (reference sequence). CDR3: CASSPTPVYEQYF. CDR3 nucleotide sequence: TGTGCCAGCAGCCCGACTCCCGTCTACGAGCAGTACTTC.

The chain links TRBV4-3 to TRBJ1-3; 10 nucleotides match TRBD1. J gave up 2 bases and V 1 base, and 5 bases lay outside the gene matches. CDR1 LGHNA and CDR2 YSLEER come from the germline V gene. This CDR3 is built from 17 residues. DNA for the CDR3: TGCGCCAGCAGCCAAGCCAGACAGGGGGCGGCTGGAAACACCATATATTTT. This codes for CASSQARQGAAGNTIYF.

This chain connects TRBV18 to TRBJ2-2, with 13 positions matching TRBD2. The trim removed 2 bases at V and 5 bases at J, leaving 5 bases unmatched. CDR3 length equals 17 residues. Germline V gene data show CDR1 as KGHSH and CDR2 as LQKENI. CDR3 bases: TGTGCCAGCTCACCAACTAGCGGGAGGGCCCGGACCGGGGAGCTGTTTTTT. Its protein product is CASSPTSGRARTGELFF.

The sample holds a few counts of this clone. The CDR3 sequence is CASSGQDRATAGYTF. The CDR3 nucleotides read TGTGCCAGTAGTGGACAGGACAGGGCGACCGCTGGCTACACCTTC. The rearrangement joins TRBV19 to TRBJ1-2, with 8 nucleotides matching TRBD1. Germline CDR1 reads LNHDA; CDR2 reads SQIVND (reference sequence). This CDR3 has 15 amino acids. J lost 7 bases, V lost 5 bases, and 12 bases had no gene match.

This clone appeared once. CDR3 nucleotide sequence: TGCAGCGTTGACCTCGAGCAGTTCTTC. Protein sequence: CSVDLEQFF. This rearrangement joins TRBV29-1 to TRBJ2-1; no reliable D call. Trimming stripped 3 bases from V and 10 bases from J, with 4 bases between. The germline CDR1 and CDR2 sequences are SQVTM and ANQGSEA. CDR3 length: 9 residues.

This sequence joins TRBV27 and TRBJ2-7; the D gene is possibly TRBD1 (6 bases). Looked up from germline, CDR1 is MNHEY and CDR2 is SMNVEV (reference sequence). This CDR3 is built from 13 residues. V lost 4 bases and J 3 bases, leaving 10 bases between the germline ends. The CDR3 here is CASSYTGRYEQYF. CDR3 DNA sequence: TGTGCCAGCAGTTACACAGGGCGCTACGAGCAGTACTTC.

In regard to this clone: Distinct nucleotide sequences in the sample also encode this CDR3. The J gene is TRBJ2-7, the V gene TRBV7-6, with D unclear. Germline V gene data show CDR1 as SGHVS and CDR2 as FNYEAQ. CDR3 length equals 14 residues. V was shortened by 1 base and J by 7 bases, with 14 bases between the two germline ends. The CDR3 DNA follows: TGTGCCAGCAGCTTAGAAGGCAGCTTGTGGGAGCAGTACTTC. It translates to CASSLEGSLWEQYF.

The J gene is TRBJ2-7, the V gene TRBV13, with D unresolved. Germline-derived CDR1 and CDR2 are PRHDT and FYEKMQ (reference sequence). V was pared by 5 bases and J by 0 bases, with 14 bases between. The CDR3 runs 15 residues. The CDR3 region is CASSTSLRSSYEQYF. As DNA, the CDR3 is TGTGCCAGCAGCACCTCCCTTAGGAGCTCCTACGAGCAGTACTTC.

The CDR3 reads CSVVTLERSTDTQYF. The CDR3 bases are TGCAGCGTTGTAACCTTGGAACGGAGCACAGATACGCAGTATTTT. The gene calls are TRBV29-1 and TRBJ2-3; D is unresolved. The CDR3 spans 15 residues. Germline-derived CDR1 and CDR2 are SQVTM and ANQGSEA. Trimming pared 4 bases from V and 0 bases from J, leaving 14 bases between.

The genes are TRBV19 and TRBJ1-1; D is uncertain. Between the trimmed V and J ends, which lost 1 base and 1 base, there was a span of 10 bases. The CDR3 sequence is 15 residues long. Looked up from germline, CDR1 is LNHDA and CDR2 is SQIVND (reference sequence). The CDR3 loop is CASSIGSRTNTEAFF. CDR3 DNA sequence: TGTGCCAGTAGTATAGGGAGCAGGACGAACACTGAAGCTTTCTTT.

CDR3 nucleotides: TGTGCCAGCAGTTTAGCCGACAGGGGCGAGGAGCAGTTCTTC. This encodes CASSLADRGEEQFF. The chain links TRBV27 to TRBJ2-1; 8 nucleotides align to TRBD1. Trimming at V came to 2 bases and at J to 10 bases, leaving 7 bases not matched to a gene. The CDR3 runs 14 residues. Looked up from germline, CDR1 is MNHEY and CDR2 is SMNVEV (reference sequence).

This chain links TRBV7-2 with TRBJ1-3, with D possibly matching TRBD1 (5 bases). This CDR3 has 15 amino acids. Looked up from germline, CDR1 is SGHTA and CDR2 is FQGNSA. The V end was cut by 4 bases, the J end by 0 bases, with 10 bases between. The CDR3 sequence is CASSSGHSSGNTIYF. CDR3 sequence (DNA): TGTGCCAGCAGCTCAGGACATTCCTCTGGAAACACCATATATTTT.

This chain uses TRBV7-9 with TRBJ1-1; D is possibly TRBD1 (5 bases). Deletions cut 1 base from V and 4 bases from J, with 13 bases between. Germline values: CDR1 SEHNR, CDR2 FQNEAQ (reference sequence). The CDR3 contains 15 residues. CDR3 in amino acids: CASSLEGRESTEAFF. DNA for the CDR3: TGTGCCAGCAGCTTAGAGGGCAGGGAGAGCACTGAAGCTTTCTTT.

The CDR3 protein is CASSLGETQYF. In DNA form, the CDR3 reads TGTGCCAGCAGTTTAGGAGAGACCCAGTACTTC. The chain combines TRBV28 with TRBJ2-5, with D hard to call. Trimming pared 2 bases from V and 4 bases from J, leaving 2 bases between. The CDR3 runs to 11 residues. The germline gives CDR1 MDHEN, CDR2 SYDVKM. Full variable domain (missing parts from reference TRBV28 and TRBJ2-5): DVKVTQSSRYLVKRTGEKVFLECVQDMDHENMFWYRQDPGLGLRLIYFSYDVKMKEKGDIPEGYSVSREKKERFSLILESASTNQTSMYLCASSLGETQYFGPGTRLLVL.

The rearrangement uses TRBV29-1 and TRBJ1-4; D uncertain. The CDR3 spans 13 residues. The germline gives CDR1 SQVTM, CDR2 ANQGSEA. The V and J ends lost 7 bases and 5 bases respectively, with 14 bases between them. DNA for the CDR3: TGCAGCGCCACTACAAGGACGAATGAAAAACTGTTTTTT. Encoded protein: CSATTRTNEKLFF. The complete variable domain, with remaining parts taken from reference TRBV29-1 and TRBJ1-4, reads SAVISQKPSRDICQRGTSLTIQCQVDSQVTMMFWYRQQPGQSLTLIATANQGSEATYESGFVIDKFPISRPNLTFSTLTVSNMSPEDSSIYLCSATTRTNEKLFFGSGTQLSVL.

The CDR3 DNA sequence: TGTGCCAGCAGTCCAACCCGGGTCTCGGGGGGGGGCTACACCTTC. It codes for CASSPTRVSGGGYTF. The chain employs TRBV28 and TRBJ1-2, with a weak D call TRBD1 (5 bases). The CDR3 spans 15 residues. With 5 bases removed from V and 8 bases from J, the gap between germline ends came to 21 bases. The germline V gene encodes CDR1 MDHEN and CDR2 SYDVKM.

This chain's CDR3 is CASSYPGAQGTYNEQFF. CDR3 nucleotide sequence: TGTGCCAGCAGCTACCCCGGCGCGCAGGGTACCTACAATGAGCAGTTCTTC. The rearrangement links TRBV7-6 to TRBJ2-1; D is perhaps TRBD1 (5 bases). The CDR3 runs 17 residues. Looked up from germline, CDR1 is SGHVS and CDR2 is FNYEAQ. V lost 4 bases, J lost 2 bases, and 18 bases lay in between.

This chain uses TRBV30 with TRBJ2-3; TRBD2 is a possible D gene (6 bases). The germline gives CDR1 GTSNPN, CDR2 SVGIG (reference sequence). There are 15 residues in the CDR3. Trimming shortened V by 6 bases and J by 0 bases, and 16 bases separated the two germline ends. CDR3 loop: CACRAGGASTDTQYF. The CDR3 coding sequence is TGTGCCTGTCGAGCGGGCGGGGCTAGCACAGATACGCAGTATTTT.

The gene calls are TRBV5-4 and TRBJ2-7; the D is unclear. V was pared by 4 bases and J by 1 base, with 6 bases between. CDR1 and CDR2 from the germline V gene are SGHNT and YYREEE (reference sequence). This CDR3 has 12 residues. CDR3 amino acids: CASSPRSYEQYF. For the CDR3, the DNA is TGTGCCAGCAGCCCCCGGTCCTACGAGCAGTACTTC.

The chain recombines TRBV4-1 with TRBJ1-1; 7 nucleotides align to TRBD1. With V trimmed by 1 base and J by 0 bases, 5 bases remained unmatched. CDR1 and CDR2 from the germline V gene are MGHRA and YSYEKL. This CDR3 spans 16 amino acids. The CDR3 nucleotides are TGCGCCAGCAGCCAAGGCCAGGGACAGATGAACACTGAAGCTTTCTTT. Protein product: CASSQGQGQMNTEAFF.

The CDR3 DNA reads as TGTGCCAGTACCGATGTGGGGGATACGCAGTATTTT. Residues: CASTDVGDTQYF. The rearrangement joins TRBV6-5 to TRBJ2-3; D unresolved. This CDR3 has 12 residues. Germline assignment: CDR1 MNHEY and CDR2 SVGAGI. Trimming shortened V by 9 bases and J by 6 bases, and 13 bases separated the two germline ends.

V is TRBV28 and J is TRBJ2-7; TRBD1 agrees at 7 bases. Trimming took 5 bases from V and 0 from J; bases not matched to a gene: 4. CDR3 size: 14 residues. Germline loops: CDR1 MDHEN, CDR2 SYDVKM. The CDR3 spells CASSQGDSSYEQYF. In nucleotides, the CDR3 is TGTGCCAGCAGTCAAGGGGACAGCTCCTACGAGCAGTACTTC.